Listed here are 32 T cell receptor beta chains from one sample, sequenced in a study of blood T cell repertoires in COVID-19. Repertoires were generated with immunoSEQ multiplex PCR, while TCRdb's copy carries only in-frame clones and drops some. Of around 88,000 clones listed, around nine tenths are singletons. The sequenced sample was peripheral blood. Receptor source: an elderly woman with acute or convalescent COVID-19.

This chain links TRBV4-1 with TRBJ1-6; 7 nucleotides match TRBD1. Germline V gene lookup returns CDR1 MGHRA and CDR2 YSYEKL. V lost 0 bases and J lost 0; bases outside the gene matches: 11. The CDR3 covers 20 residues. This chain's CDR3 is CASSQDLWPAGGSYNSPLHF. In nucleotides, the CDR3 is TGCGCCAGCAGCCAAGATCTATGGCCGGCAGGGGGCTCCTATAATTCACCCCTCCACTTT.

This clone was recorded a few times. The chain carries TRBV7-9 and TRBJ2-5; 7 nucleotides line up with TRBD2. J gave up 1 base and V 5 bases, and 4 bases lay outside the gene matches. The CDR3 runs to 14 residues. Germline values: CDR1 SEHNR, CDR2 FQNEAQ (reference sequence). CDR3 DNA: TGTGCCAGCAGCCATGGGAGGGTCCAAGAGACCCAGTACTTC. Encoded protein: CASSHGRVQETQYF. Full variable domain (missing parts from reference TRBV7-9 and TRBJ2-5): DTGVSQNPRHKITKRGQNVTFRCDPISEHNRLYWYRQTLGQGPEFLTYFQNEAQLEKSRLLSDRFSAERPKGSFSTLEIQRTEQGDSAMYLCASSHGRVQETQYFGPGTRLLVL.

This clone was observed a single time. Within the sample, other DNA sequences also encode this same CDR3. The J gene is TRBJ1-4, the V gene TRBV5-1, with 9 bases identical to TRBD1. The germline V gene encodes CDR1 SGHRS and CDR2 YFSETQ. Trimming removed 4 bases from V and 1 base from J; junction bases left unmatched: 5. The CDR3 has 16 amino acids. In DNA, the CDR3 is TGCGCCAGCAGCCTGGGACAGGGCCTAACTAATGAAAAACTGTTTTTT. Protein product: CASSLGQGLTNEKLFF.

This chain connects TRBV28 to TRBJ1-2; the D gene is possibly TRBD1 (5 bases). The V gene lost 6 bases and the J gene lost 6 bases, with 17 bases spanning the gap. This CDR3 region has 14 residues. The germline V gene encodes CDR1 MDHEN and CDR2 SYDVKM. CDR3 nucleotides: TGTGCCAGCAGCCGGTCCGACAACAGGAATGGCTACACCTTC. It specifies CASSRSDNRNGYTF.

V usage is TRBV18 and J usage is TRBJ1-5, with D unresolved. The germline V and J ends were trimmed by 5 bases and 0 bases, with 8 bases remaining between them. In germline, CDR1 is KGHSH, CDR2 LQKENI. CDR3 length: 14 residues. CDR3 sequence reads: CASSMTRSNQPQHF. CDR3 nucleotides: TGTGCCAGCTCAATGACACGTAGCAATCAGCCCCAGCATTTT.

The chain is built from TRBV5-8 and TRBJ2-3; D gene unclear. This CDR3 spans 14 amino acids. Germline values: CDR1 SGHTS, CDR2 YDEGEE. Between the trimmed V and J ends, which lost 1 base and 3 bases, there was a span of 9 bases. The CDR3 loop is CASSLQRGTDTQYF. CDR3 sequence (DNA): TGTGCCAGCAGCTTGCAAAGAGGAACAGATACGCAGTATTTT.

V is TRBV5-1 and J is TRBJ2-7; 9 bases are a match to TRBD1. The V and J ends lost 4 bases and 6 bases, in that order; junction bases with no gene match: 8. CDR1 and CDR2 (germline): SGHRS, YFSETQ. The length of the CDR3 is 14 residues. The chain's CDR3 is CASSVRDREGEQYF. The CDR3 DNA follows: TGCGCCAGCAGCGTCCGGGACAGGGAAGGCGAGCAGTACTTC.

The chain couples TRBV25-1 to TRBJ2-5; 8 positions match TRBD2. V dropped 2 bases and J dropped 12; count of bases not matched to a gene: 11. Germline V gene sequence: CDR1 MGHDK, CDR2 SYGVNS. The CDR3 consists of 14 residues. This chain's CDR3 is CASSEQRETSLKYF. CDR3 bases: TGTGCCAGCAGTGAACAGCGGGAGACCAGCCTAAAGTACTTC.

The rearrangement links TRBV5-5 to TRBJ2-5; D is undetermined. The germline gives CDR1 SGHKS, CDR2 YYEKEE (reference sequence). The CDR3 has 13 residues. V lost 4 bases and J lost 4, with 11 bases in between. The CDR3 is CASSVRTRETQYF. CDR3 nucleotide sequence: TGTGCCAGCAGCGTCCGCACACGAGAGACCCAGTACTTC.

The J gene is TRBJ1-2, the V gene TRBV4-2; D perhaps matches TRBD1 (5 bases). The CDR3 contains 15 residues. V lost 4 bases and J lost 7, with 19 bases in between. Germline V gene lookup returns CDR1 LGHNA and CDR2 YNFKEQ. CDR3 nucleotides: TGTGCCAGCAGCCGCGACGAGATTGGGGGAGGTGGCTACACCTTC. This translates into CASSRDEIGGGGYTF.

The gene calls are TRBV11-1 and TRBJ1-1, with D hard to call. CDR1 is SGHAT and CDR2 is FQDESV in the germline V gene (reference sequence). The CDR3 loop spans 15 amino acids. V was pared by 6 bases and J by 3 bases, with 17 bases between. For the CDR3, the DNA is TGTGCCAGCAGTCGTCGTGAAGGCGGGGACACTGAAGCTTTCTTT. Amino acids: CASSRREGGDTEAFF. Using reference TRBV11-1 and TRBJ1-1 for the parts outside the CDR3, the full variable domain is EAEVAQSPRYKITEKSQAVAFWCDPISGHATLYWYRQILGQGPELLVQFQDESVVDDSQLPKDRFSAERLKGVDSTLKIQPAELGDSAMYLCASSRREGGDTEAFFGQGTRLTVV.

A single count supports this clone. The chain links TRBV6-5 to TRBJ2-1; no clear D gene. V gave up 6 bases and J gave up 0 bases, with 6 bases separating them. The CDR3 length is 13 residues. Germline CDR1 reads MNHEY; CDR2 reads SVGAGI. CDR3 amino acids: CASRISSYNEQFF. The CDR3 DNA is TGTGCCAGCAGGATTAGCTCCTACAATGAGCAGTTCTTC.

The genes are TRBV2 and TRBJ2-7; 9 nucleotides match TRBD1. This CDR3 has 14 amino acids. Germline values: CDR1 SNHLY, CDR2 FYNNEI. V shed 5 bases, J shed 2 bases, and the junction held 4 bases outside the gene matches. CDR3 protein: CASSNTGGPYEQYF. The CDR3 DNA reads TGTGCCAGCAGTAATACAGGGGGCCCCTACGAGCAGTACTTC.

The chain recombines TRBV10-3 with TRBJ1-2; possible D gene TRBD1, 5 bases. The CDR3 length is 13 residues. Trimming removed 6 bases at V and 4 bases at J, with 12 bases between. Germline V gene lookup returns CDR1 ENHRY and CDR2 SYGVKD. This chain's CDR3 is CAIRVDSLYGYTF. The CDR3 nucleotides are TGTGCCATCAGAGTAGACAGCCTCTATGGCTACACCTTC.

This chain joins TRBV27 and TRBJ1-2, with 9 nucleotides matching TRBD1. Looked up from germline, CDR1 is MNHEY and CDR2 is SMNVEV (reference sequence). The ends lost 5 bases at V and 8 bases at J; junction bases unmatched: 6. The CDR3 consists of 13 residues. The CDR3 reads CASSSGTGNGYTF. CDR3 nucleotides: TGTGCCAGCAGTAGCGGGACAGGGAACGGCTACACCTTC.

The J gene is TRBJ1-2, the V gene TRBV12-3 or TRBV12-4, with a weak D call TRBD1 (5 bases). This CDR3 has 12 residues. Trimming cost V 3 bases and J 4 bases, with 6 bases left between them. Written as DNA, the CDR3 is TGTGCCAGCAGTTTTGACAGCTATGGCTACACCTTC. The encoded protein is CASSFDSYGYTF.

The chain links TRBV7-2 to TRBJ2-7; 11 bases agree with TRBD2. CDR1 is SGHTA, CDR2 FQGNSA, per germline. The CDR3 is made up of 16 amino acids. Germline trimming cut 5 bases from V and 1 base from J; bases unmatched to any gene: 7. The CDR3 DNA reads as TGTGCCAGCAGCCCAATACTAGCGGGGGTTTCCTACGAGCAGTACTTC. As protein: CASSPILAGVSYEQYF.

This chain joins TRBV27 and TRBJ1-1; 8 positions match TRBD1. The CDR3 contains 14 residues. Germline loops: CDR1 MNHEY, CDR2 SMNVEV (reference sequence). V lost 5 bases, J lost 4 bases, and 6 bases stayed unmatched. The CDR3 coding sequence is TGTGCCAGCAGTACTAGGACAGGGCGCACTGAAGCTTTCTTT. Protein product: CASSTRTGRTEAFF.

The chain uses TRBV7-3 and TRBJ2-1; 10 bases line up with TRBD2. CDR1 SGHTA and CDR2 FQGTGA come from the germline V gene. After removal of 5 bases from V and 2 bases from J, the junction contained 3 bases not matched to a gene. This CDR3 spans 15 amino acids. CDR3 sequence reads: CASSIGLAAYNEQFF. The CDR3, as DNA: TGTGCCAGCAGCATAGGACTAGCGGCCTACAATGAGCAGTTCTTC.

V and J are TRBV6-2 or TRBV6-3 and TRBJ1-1; weak D call: TRBD1 (6 bases). The CDR3 covers 14 residues. V gave up 5 bases and J gave up 6 bases, with 16 bases separating them. The V gene's germline CDR1 is MNHEY and CDR2 SVGEGT. Written as DNA, the CDR3 is TGTGCCAGCAGTCAAACACTCAGGGGCGCTGAAGCTTTCTTT. The encoded protein is CASSQTLRGAEAFF.

The table lists this clone with many counts. The chain recombines TRBV30 with TRBJ1-2, with TRBD1 as a possible D gene (6 bases). The CDR3 extends over 13 amino acids. Germline V gene data show CDR1 as GTSNPN and CDR2 as SVGIG (reference sequence). V was pared by 2 bases and J by 7 bases, with 14 bases between. CDR3 DNA sequence: TGTGCCTGGAGTTCCACAGGGAGCTCTGGCTACACCTTC. Amino acid sequence: CAWSSTGSSGYTF.

CDR3 region: CAWSQGANSPLHF. The CDR3 DNA reads as TGTGCCTGGAGCCAGGGCGCGAATTCACCCCTCCACTTT. The chain joins TRBV30 to TRBJ1-6; D perhaps matches TRBD1 (5 bases). Trimming took 3 bases from V and 7 from J, leaving 10 bases between them. Germline-derived CDR1 and CDR2 are GTSNPN and SVGIG (reference sequence). The CDR3 has 13 residues.

V is TRBV6-2 or TRBV6-3 and J is TRBJ2-7; 7 bases agree with TRBD1. This CDR3 contains 14 residues. CDR1 is MNHEY, CDR2 SVGEGT, per germline. Unmatched junction bases numbered 7, after V lost 5 bases and J lost 3 bases. The CDR3 sequence is CASSVRDRNYEQYF. Here the CDR3 DNA reads TGTGCCAGCAGTGTCCGGGACAGAAACTACGAGCAGTACTTC.

The chain has TRBV3-1 (or the pseudogene TRBV3-2) and TRBJ2-5; perhaps TRBD1 as D (6 bases). The CDR3 covers 15 residues. V was cut by 0 bases and J by 2 bases, with 10 bases left in between. Looked up from germline, CDR1 is LGHDT and CDR2 is YNNKEL (reference sequence). The CDR3 DNA is TGTGCCAGCAGCCAAGAAGTCAGGGGACAAGAGACCCAGTACTTC. Protein product: CASSQEVRGQETQYF.

V gene TRBV28 combines with J gene TRBJ1-2; TRBD1 agrees at 7 bases. CDR1 is MDHEN and CDR2 is SYDVKM in the germline V gene. The CDR3 consists of 14 residues. The V and J ends lost 6 bases and 8 bases, in that order; junction bases with no gene match: 12. CDR3 DNA: TGTGCCAGCAGCCCCCCCGACAGGGTCAGCGGCTACACCTTC. Amino acids: CASSPPDRVSGYTF.

The chain couples TRBV7-3 to TRBJ1-1, with 9 bases aligning to TRBD1. There are 16 residues in the CDR3. Germline trimming cut 4 bases from V and 3 bases from J; bases unmatched to any gene: 9. The V gene's germline CDR1 is SGHTA and CDR2 FQGTGA. For the CDR3, the DNA is TGTGCCAGCAGCTCCCGGGCAACAGGGGGCCACACTGAAGCTTTCTTT. It translates to CASSSRATGGHTEAFF. Based on the CDR3 plus reference TRBV7-3 and TRBJ1-1, the full variable domain is GAGVSQTPSNKVTEKGKYVELRCDPISGHTALYWYRQSLGQGPEFLIYFQGTGAADDSGLPNDRFFAVRPEGSVSTLKIQRTERGDSAVYLCASSSRATGGHTEAFFGQGTRLTVV.

The CDR3 region is CASSLNRGAYEQYF. The CDR3 DNA reads TGTGCCAGCAGCTTAAACAGGGGAGCCTACGAGCAGTACTTC. This chain uses TRBV11-2 with TRBJ2-7; TRBD1 agrees at 7 bases. Germline lookup yields CDR1 SGHAT and CDR2 FQNNGV. The CDR3 contains 14 residues. V trimming: 2 bases; J trimming: 2 bases; junction bases outside the gene matches: 3.

The chain recombines TRBV28 with TRBJ2-3; D not resolved. Between the trimmed V and J ends, which lost 3 bases and 0 bases, there was a span of 4 bases. This CDR3 contains 13 residues. The germline V gene has CDR1 MDHEN and CDR2 SYDVKM. This CDR3 is CASSFGSTDTQYF. The CDR3 coding sequence is TGTGCCAGCAGTTTCGGGAGCACAGATACGCAGTATTTT.

The gene calls are TRBV5-1 and TRBJ2-5; 7 bases are a match to TRBD1. Germline trimming cut 1 base from V and 1 base from J; bases unmatched to any gene: 7. The CDR3 sequence is 16 residues long. Germline lookup yields CDR1 SGHRS and CDR2 YFSETQ. In DNA, the CDR3 is TGCGCCAGCAGCTTGTATACAGGGGTGCTCCAAGAGACCCAGTACTTC. Amino acid sequence: CASSLYTGVLQETQYF.

The chain has TRBV2 and TRBJ2-7, with 8 nucleotides matching TRBD1. J was trimmed by 2 bases and V by 6 bases; bases with no gene match: 6. Germline V gives CDR1 SNHLY, CDR2 FYNNEI. The CDR3 has 14 residues. The CDR3 sequence: CASRVDRATYEQYF. The CDR3 DNA sequence: TGTGCCAGCAGGGTGGACAGGGCCACCTACGAGCAGTACTTC.

The chain joins TRBV28 to TRBJ2-7; 10 bases are a match to TRBD2. V was pared by 5 bases and J by 7 bases, with 23 bases of the junction left unmatched. The CDR3 is 19 residues long. Germline V gives CDR1 MDHEN, CDR2 SYDVKM. In nucleotides, the CDR3 is TGTGCCAGCAGTCCCCGACGGGCCCTAGCGGGGGCCGATTCGGGAGAGCAGTACTTC. It specifies CASSPRRALAGADSGEQYF.

The genes are TRBV24-1 and TRBJ2-1, with 7 bases that match TRBD1. V was pared by 4 bases and J by 4 bases, with 9 bases of the junction left unmatched. The CDR3 is 16 residues long. Per germline, CDR1 KGHDR and CDR2 SFDVKD. The CDR3: CATSDTGVLGYNEQFF. For the CDR3, the DNA is TGTGCCACCAGTGACACAGGGGTATTGGGGTACAATGAGCAGTTCTTC.